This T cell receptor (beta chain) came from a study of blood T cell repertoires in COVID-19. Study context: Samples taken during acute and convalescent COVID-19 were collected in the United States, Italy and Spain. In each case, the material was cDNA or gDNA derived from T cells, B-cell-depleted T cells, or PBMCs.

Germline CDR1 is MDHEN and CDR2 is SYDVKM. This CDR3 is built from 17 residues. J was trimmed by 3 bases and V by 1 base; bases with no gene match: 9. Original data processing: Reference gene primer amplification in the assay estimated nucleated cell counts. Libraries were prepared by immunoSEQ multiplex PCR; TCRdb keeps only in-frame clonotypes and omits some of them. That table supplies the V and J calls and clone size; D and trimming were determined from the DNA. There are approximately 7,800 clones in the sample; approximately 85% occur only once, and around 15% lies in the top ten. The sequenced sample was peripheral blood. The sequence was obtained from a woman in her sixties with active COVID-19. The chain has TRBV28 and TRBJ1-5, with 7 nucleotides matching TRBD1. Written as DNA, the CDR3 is TGTGCCAGCAGTTTATACCCCGAGGGACAGTCCAATCAGCCCCAGCATTTT. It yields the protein CASSLYPEGQSNQPQHF.